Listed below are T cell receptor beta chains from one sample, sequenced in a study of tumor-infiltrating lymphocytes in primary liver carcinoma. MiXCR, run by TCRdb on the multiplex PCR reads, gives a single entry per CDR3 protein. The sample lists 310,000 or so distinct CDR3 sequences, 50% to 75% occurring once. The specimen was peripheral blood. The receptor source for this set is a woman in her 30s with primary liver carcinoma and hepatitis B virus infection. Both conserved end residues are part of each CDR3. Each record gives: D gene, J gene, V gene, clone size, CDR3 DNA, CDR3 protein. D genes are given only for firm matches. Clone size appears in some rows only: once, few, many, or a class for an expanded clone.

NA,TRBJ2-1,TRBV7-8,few,TGTGCCAGCAGCTTAGGGTTAGTCCGTTCGGATGAGCAGTTCTTC,CASSLGLVRSDEQFF
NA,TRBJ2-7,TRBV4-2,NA,TGTGCCAGCAGCCTCCTCCTGGGGCGGGGTCGGCCCTACGAGCAGTACTTC,CASSLLLGRGRPYEQYF
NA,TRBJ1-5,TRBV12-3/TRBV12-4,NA,TGTGACAGCAGTTTGGGGCGTAGAAGCAATCAGCCCCAGCATTTT,CDSSLGRRSNQPQHF
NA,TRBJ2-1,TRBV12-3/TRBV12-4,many,TGTGCCACCAGGGGTAGCGGAACCTACAATGAGCAGTTCTTC,CATRGSGTYNEQFF
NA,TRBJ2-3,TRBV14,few,TGTGCCAGCAGCCAATGGGGAGTCAGTGATACGCAGTATTTT,CASSQWGVSDTQYF
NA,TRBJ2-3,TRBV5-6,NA,TGTGCCAGCAGCCCTTGGACAGAATGGTTTAGCACAGATACGCAGTATTTT,CASSPWTEWFSTDTQYF
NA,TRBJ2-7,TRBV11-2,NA,TGTGTCAGCATCTTGGGGCTAGGGGGCTACGAGCAGTACTTC,CVSILGLGGYEQYF
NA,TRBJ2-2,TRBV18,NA,TGTGCCAGCTCATATAGCAGCCCGACCGGGGAGCTGTTCTTT,CASSYSSPTGELFF
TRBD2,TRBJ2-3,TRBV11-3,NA,TGTGCCAGCAGTACTAGCGGGGGCACAGATACGCAGTATTTT,CASSTSGGTDTQYF
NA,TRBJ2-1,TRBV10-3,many,TGTGCCATCAGTCCCAGGGCTGATTACGAGCAGTTCTTC,CAISPRADYEQFF
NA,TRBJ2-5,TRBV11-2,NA,TGTGCCAGCAGCTTACCCCAGAGAGGTCGGGAAACCCAGTACTTC,CASSLPQRGRETQYF
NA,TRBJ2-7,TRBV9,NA,TGTGCCAGTAGCGTAGCTGGTCGGATAGCTAACGCCTACGAGCAGTACTTC,CASSVAGRIANAYEQYF
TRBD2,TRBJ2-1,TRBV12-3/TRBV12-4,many,TGTGCCAGCAGTGCGGGGACTAGTCAAATCTACAATGAGCAGTTCTTC,CASSAGTSQIYNEQFF
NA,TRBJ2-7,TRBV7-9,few,TGTGCCAGCAGTGAATCCGAGCAGTACTTC,CASSESEQYF
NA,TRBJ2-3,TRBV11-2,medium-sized,TGTGCCAGCAGCTTACCAGTGAGCACAGATACGCAGTATTTT,CASSLPVSTDTQYF
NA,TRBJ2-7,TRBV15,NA,TGTGCCACCAGGAAGATGGGGGGTAACGAGCAGTACTTC,CATRKMGGNEQYF
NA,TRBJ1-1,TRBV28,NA,TGTGCCAGCAACCTGGGGAAGGACACTGAAGCTTTCTTT,CASNLGKDTEAFF
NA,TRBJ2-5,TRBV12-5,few,TGTGCTAGTGGTTTGTGTTTGGTCCCGCGAGAGACCCAGTACTTC,CASGLCLVPRETQYF
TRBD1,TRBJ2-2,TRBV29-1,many,TGCAGCGTTGCGGGCGGGGACAGGGTCACCGGGGAGCTGTTTTTT,CSVAGGDRVTGELFF
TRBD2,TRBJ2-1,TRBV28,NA,TGTGCCAGCAGTTTAAGAGACGGGAGGGGAAACAATGAGCAGTTCTTC,CASSLRDGRGNNEQFF
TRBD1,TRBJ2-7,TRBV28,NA,TGTGCCAGCAGATCCCCGGGGACAGGGTCTTCCTACGAGCAGTACTTC,CASRSPGTGSSYEQYF